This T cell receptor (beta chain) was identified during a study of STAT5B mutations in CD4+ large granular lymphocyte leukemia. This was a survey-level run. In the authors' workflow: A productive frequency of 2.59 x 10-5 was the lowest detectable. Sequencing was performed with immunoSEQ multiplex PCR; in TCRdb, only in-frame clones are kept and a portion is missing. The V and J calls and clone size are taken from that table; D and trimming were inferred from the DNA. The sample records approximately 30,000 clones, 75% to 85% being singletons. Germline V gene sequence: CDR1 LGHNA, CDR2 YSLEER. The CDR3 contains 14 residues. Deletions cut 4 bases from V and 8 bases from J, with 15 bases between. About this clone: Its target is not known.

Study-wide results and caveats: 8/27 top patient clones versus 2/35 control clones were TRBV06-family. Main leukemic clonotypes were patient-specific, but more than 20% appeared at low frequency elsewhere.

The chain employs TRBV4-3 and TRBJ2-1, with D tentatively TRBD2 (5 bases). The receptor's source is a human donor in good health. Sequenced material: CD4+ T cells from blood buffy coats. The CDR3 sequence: CASSRTSGSDEQFF. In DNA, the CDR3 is TGCGCCAGCAGCCGTACTAGTGGTAGCGATGAGCAGTTCTTC.